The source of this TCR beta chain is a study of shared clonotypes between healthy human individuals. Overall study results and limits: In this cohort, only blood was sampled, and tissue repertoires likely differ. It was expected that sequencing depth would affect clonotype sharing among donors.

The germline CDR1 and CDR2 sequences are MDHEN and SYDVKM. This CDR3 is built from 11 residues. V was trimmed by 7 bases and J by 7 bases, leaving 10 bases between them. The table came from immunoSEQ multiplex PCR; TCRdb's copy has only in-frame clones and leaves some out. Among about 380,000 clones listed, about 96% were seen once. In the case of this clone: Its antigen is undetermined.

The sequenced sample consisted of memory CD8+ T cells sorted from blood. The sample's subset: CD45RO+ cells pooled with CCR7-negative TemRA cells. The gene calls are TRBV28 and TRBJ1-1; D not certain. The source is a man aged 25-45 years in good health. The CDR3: CASNPGREAFF. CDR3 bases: TGTGCCAGCAATCCCGGTCGTGAAGCTTTCTTT. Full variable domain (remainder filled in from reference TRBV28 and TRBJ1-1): DVKVTQSSRYLVKRTGEKVFLECVQDMDHENMFWYRQDPGLGLRLIYFSYDVKMKEKGDIPEGYSVSREKKERFSLILESASTNQTSMYLCASNPGREAFFGQGTRLTVV.